The 10 T cell receptor beta chains in this list originate from one sample, sequenced in a study of T cell responses to AZD1222 COVID-19 vaccine. Using immunoSEQ multiplex PCR, the repertoire was profiled, and TCRdb retains in-frame clones only, with some absent. The repertoire holds fewer than 130,000 clones, with 88% as singletons. The sample in question was peripheral blood, obtained on day 0 of AZD1222 vaccination. The receptors come from an adult in good health.

The chain uses TRBV3-1 (or the pseudogene TRBV3-2) and TRBJ1-2, with D perhaps matching TRBD1 (5 bases). Trimming removed 2 bases at V and 2 bases at J, with 12 bases between. The CDR3 spans 15 residues. In germline, CDR1 is LGHDT, CDR2 YNNKEL (reference sequence). Here the CDR3 DNA reads TGTGCCAGCAGCCAAAGACAGAGTATAAACTATGGCTACACCTTC. Protein product: CASSQRQSINYGYTF.

The chain has TRBV18 and TRBJ1-2; 7 positions match TRBD1. Trimming cost V 2 bases and J 3 bases; bases outside gene matches: 6. This CDR3 contains 15 residues. Germline CDR1 and CDR2: KGHSH and LQKENI. The CDR3 sequence: CASSPTGVGYYGYTF. The CDR3 DNA follows: TGTGCCAGCTCACCAACAGGGGTGGGCTACTATGGCTACACCTTC.

The V gene is TRBV19, the J gene TRBJ2-7, with 9 bases identical to TRBD1. Trimming removed 6 bases from V and 2 bases from J; junction bases left unmatched: 8. Germline V lookup: CDR1 LNHDA, CDR2 SQIVND (reference sequence). This CDR3 has 15 residues. CDR3 bases: TGTGCCAGTAGGTCCACCAACAGGGGGCCCTACGAGCAGTACTTC. Its translation: CASRSTNRGPYEQYF.

The CDR3 region is CASSSRDRGFPEAFF. As DNA, the CDR3 is TGTGCCAGCAGCTCTAGGGACAGGGGATTTCCTGAAGCTTTCTTT. The chain recombines TRBV27 with TRBJ1-1; 10 bases are shared with TRBD1. Looked up from germline, CDR1 is MNHEY and CDR2 is SMNVEV (reference sequence). V dropped 6 bases and J dropped 6; count of bases not matched to a gene: 10. The CDR3 covers 15 residues.

Only a few counts were recorded for this clone. This sequence joins TRBV23-1 and TRBJ1-6, with a weak D call TRBD1 (5 bases). TRBV23-1 is flagged as an ORF with uncertain function. The germline V and J ends were trimmed by 3 bases and 4 bases, with 13 bases remaining between them. CDR3 length: 16 amino acids. CDR3 in DNA: TGCGCCAGCAGTCAGGGGATGAGGGGTTATAATTCACCCCTCCACTTT. Its protein is CASSQGMRGYNSPLHF.

The chain couples TRBV5-6 to TRBJ1-4; TRBD1 matches 7 bases. J gave up 8 bases and V 0 bases, and 10 bases lay outside the gene matches. The CDR3 extends over 16 amino acids. In germline, CDR1 is SGHDT, CDR2 YYEEEE. This chain's CDR3 is CASSLGRDSRGEKLFF. CDR3 in DNA: TGTGCCAGCAGCTTGGGCCGGGACAGCCGCGGGGAAAAACTGTTTTTT.

The V gene is TRBV2, the J gene TRBJ1-2; 10 nucleotides line up with TRBD1. Germline V lookup: CDR1 SNHLY, CDR2 FYNNEI. Trimming took 8 bases from V and 8 from J; bases not matched to a gene: 8. This CDR3 contains 13 residues. The CDR3 DNA reads TGTGCCAGCGGTCCCGGGACAGGGGTCGGCTACACCTTC. It yields the protein CASGPGTGVGYTF.

This clone was counted a few times. V is TRBV7-6 and J is TRBJ2-7; the match to TRBD1 covers 10 bases. V shed 5 bases and J 3 bases; nucleotides not matched to a gene: 7. Per germline, CDR1 SGHVS and CDR2 FNYEAQ. The CDR3 consists of 15 residues. CDR3 amino acids: CASSAMTGGGYEQYF. Written as DNA, the CDR3 is TGTGCCAGCAGCGCCATGACAGGGGGCGGCTACGAGCAGTACTTC.

The chain links TRBV5-1 to TRBJ2-7, with TRBD2 matching 8 bases. This CDR3 contains 15 residues. CDR1 and CDR2 (germline): SGHRS, YFSETQ. Germline trimming cut 3 bases from V and 2 bases from J; bases unmatched to any gene: 7. This chain's CDR3 is CASSYLREVTYEQYF. Written as DNA, the CDR3 is TGCGCCAGCAGCTATTTGCGGGAGGTCACCTACGAGCAGTACTTC.

A single count supports this clone. This rearrangement joins TRBV9 to TRBJ2-7, with a possible D match to TRBD1 (5 bases). There are 15 residues in the CDR3. With 4 bases removed from V and 0 bases from J, the gap between germline ends came to 14 bases. The germline gives CDR1 SGDLS, CDR2 YYNGEE. As DNA, the CDR3 is TGTGCCAGCAGCCCCTCACCCAGGGTCTCCTACGAGCAGTACTTC. Residues: CASSPSPRVSYEQYF.